This T cell receptor (beta chain) was recovered during a study of technical replicates of blood from a few donors. V lost 5 bases and J lost 0, with 14 bases in between. This CDR3 has 16 residues. Germline V CDR1 and CDR2: SGHTA, FQGTGA. Produced via immunoSEQ multiplex PCR; TCRdb's table is partial and in-frame only. The table has about 66,000 clones, 70% to 90% seen once. This TCR came from a human donor in good health. Some clones in this sample may be carry-over from other donors' samples. This chain connects TRBV7-3 to TRBJ2-1; weak D call: TRBD2 (6 bases). Sequenced sample: PBMCs. The CDR3 DNA is TGTGCCAGCAGCGCCGGACTACGAAGCTCCTACAATGAGCAGTTCTTC. Translating gives CASSAGLRSSYNEQFF.